This TCR beta chain is from a study of blood T cell repertoires in COVID-19. On the study more broadly: T cells, B-cell-depleted T cells, or PBMCs provided the cDNA or gDNA that served as material.

The CDR3 contains 14 residues. Per the germline V gene, CDR1 is SGHRS and CDR2 is YFSETQ. The junction had 5 bases not matched to a gene; V was cut back by 5 bases and J by 2 bases. In the authors' workflow: Amplifying reference gene primers gave estimates of nucleated cell counts. Repertoires were generated with immunoSEQ multiplex PCR, while TCRdb's copy carries only in-frame clones and drops some. The V and J calls and clone size are taken from that table; D and trimming were inferred from the DNA. This sample has around 60,000 clones, with over 65% found just once. This chain uses TRBV5-1 with TRBJ2-3; 7 bases map to TRBD1. Sequenced: peripheral blood. The TCR comes from a man aged 80 or over with active or convalescent COVID-19. The CDR3 region is CASRRTGDTDTQYF. CDR3 bases: TGCGCCAGCAGGCGGACAGGAGACACAGATACGCAGTATTTT.